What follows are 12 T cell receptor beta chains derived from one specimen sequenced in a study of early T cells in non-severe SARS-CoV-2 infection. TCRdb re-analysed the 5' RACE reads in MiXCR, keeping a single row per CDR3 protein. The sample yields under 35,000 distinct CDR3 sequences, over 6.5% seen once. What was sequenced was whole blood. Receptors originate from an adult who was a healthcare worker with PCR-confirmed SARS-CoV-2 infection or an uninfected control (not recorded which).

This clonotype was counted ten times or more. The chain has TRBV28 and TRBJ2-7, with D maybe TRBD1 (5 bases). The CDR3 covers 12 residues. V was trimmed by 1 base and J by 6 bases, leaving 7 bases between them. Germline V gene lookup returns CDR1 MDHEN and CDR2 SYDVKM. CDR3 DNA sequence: TGTGCCAGCAGTTTATATAGGGGCGAGCAGTACTTC. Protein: CASSLYRGEQYF. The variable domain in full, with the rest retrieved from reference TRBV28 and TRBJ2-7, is DVKVTQSSRYLVKRTGEKVFLECVQDMDHENMFWYRQDPGLGLRLIYFSYDVKMKEKGDIPEGYSVSREKKERFSLILESASTNQTSMYLCASSLYRGEQYFGPGTRLTVT.

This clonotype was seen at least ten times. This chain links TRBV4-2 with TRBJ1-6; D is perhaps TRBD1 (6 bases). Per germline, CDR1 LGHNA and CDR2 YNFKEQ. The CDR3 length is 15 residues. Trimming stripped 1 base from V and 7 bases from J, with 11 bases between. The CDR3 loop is CASSQGQVGNSPLHF. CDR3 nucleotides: TGTGCCAGCAGCCAAGGACAGGTCGGGAATTCACCCCTCCACTTT.

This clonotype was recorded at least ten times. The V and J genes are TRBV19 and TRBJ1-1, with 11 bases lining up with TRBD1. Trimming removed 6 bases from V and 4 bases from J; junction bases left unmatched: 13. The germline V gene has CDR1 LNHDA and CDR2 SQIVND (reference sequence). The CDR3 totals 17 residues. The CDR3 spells CASRVWTGGDWGTEAFF. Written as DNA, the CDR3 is TGTGCCAGTAGAGTGTGGACAGGGGGCGATTGGGGCACTGAAGCTTTCTTT.

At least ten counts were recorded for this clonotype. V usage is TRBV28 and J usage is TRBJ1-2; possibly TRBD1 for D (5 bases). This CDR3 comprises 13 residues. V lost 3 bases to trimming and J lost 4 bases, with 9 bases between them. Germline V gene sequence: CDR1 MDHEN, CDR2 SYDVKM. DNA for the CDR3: TGTGCCAGCAGTTTGGGACCACTCTATGGCTACACCTTC. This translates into CASSLGPLYGYTF.

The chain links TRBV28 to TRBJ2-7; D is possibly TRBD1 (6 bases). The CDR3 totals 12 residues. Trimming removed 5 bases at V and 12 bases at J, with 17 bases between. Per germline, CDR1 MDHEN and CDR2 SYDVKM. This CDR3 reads CASSTDRNARYF. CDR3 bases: TGTGCCAGCAGTACCGACAGGAATGCGCGGTACTTC.

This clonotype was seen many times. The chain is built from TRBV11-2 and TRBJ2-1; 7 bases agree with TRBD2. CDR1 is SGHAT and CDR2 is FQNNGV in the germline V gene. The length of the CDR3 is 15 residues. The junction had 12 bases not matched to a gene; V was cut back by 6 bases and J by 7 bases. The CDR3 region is CASSFRRGRWNEQFF. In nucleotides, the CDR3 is TGTGCCAGCAGTTTCCGCCGCGGGAGATGGAATGAGCAGTTCTTC.

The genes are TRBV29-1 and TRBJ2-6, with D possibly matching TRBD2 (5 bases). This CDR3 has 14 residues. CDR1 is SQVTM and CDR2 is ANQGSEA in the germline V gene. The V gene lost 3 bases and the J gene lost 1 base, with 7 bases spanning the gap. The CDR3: CSVDGESGANVLTF. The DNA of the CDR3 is TGCAGCGTTGATGGGGAGTCTGGGGCCAACGTCCTGACTTTC.

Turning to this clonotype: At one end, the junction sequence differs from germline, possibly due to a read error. CDR3 sequence: CAGSLKQHEQYF. CDR3 DNA: TGTGCCGGCAGTTTAAAACAGCACGAGCAGTACTTC. The rearrangement links TRBV28 to TRBJ2-7; D uncertain. The CDR3 has 12 amino acids. Germline CDR1 reads MDHEN; CDR2 reads SYDVKM.

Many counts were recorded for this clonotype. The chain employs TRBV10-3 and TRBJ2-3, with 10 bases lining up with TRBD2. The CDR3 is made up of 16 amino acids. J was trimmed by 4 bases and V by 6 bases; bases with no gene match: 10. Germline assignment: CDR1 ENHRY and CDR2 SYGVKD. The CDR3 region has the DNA TGTGCCATCAGCGGGACAGCCGGGACTAGCGCAGATACGCAGTATTTT. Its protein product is CAISGTAGTSADTQYF.

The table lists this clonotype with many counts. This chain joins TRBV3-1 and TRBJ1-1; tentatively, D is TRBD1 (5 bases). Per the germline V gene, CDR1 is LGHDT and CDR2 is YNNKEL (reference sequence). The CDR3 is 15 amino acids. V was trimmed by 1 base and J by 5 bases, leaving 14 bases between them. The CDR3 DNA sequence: TGTGCCAGCAGCCAAGTTGACAGCCCCGGAACTGAAGCTTTCTTT. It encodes CASSQVDSPGTEAFF.

This CDR3 is CASSLVRQTYEQYF. CDR3 bases: TGCGCCAGCAGCTTGGTACGGCAGACCTACGAGCAGTACTTC. This rearrangement joins TRBV5-1 to TRBJ2-7, with D unclear. The V end was cut by 0 bases, the J end by 2 bases, with 9 bases between. CDR1 SGHRS and CDR2 YFSETQ come from the germline V gene. This CDR3 comprises 14 residues.

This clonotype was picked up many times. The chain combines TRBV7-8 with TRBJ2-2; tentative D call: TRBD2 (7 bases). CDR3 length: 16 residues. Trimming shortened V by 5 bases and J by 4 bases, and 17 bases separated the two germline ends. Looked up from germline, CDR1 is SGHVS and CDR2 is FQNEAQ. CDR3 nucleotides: TGTGCCAGCAGCCCCCGGCGGGGGCGAAGCACCGGGGAGCTGTTTTTT. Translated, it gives CASSPRRGRSTGELFF.